This T cell receptor beta chain was identified during a study of T cell responses to AZD1222 COVID-19 vaccine. Whole-study findings and limits: The donor group comprised mostly white British people and more females; the analysis possibly underestimated clonal diversity.

Points on this clone: Antigen unknown.

The CDR3 totals 14 residues. Trimming cost V 1 base and J 3 bases, with 6 bases left between them. Germline CDR1 and CDR2: LGHNA and YNFKEQ. The table came from immunoSEQ multiplex PCR; TCRdb's copy has only in-frame clones and leaves some out. The sample shows roughly 180,000 clones, approximately 87% of them seen only once. Here the sequenced sample was peripheral blood, taken on day 0 of MenACWY control vaccination. The clonotype originates from an adult in good health. This chain links TRBV4-2 with TRBJ2-2; a possible D gene is TRBD1 (6 bases). The CDR3 sequence is CASSQGQDTGELFF. CDR3 in DNA: TGTGCCAGCAGCCAAGGACAGGACACCGGGGAGCTGTTTTTT.